Following are 28 T cell receptor beta chains from one sample sequenced in a study of T cells after yellow fever vaccination. TCRdb recomputed calls from the 5' RACE reads with MiXCR, one row per CDR3 protein. The repertoire holds around 600,000 distinct CDR3 sequences, with roughly an eighth as singletons. Here the sequenced sample was PBMCs, taken on the day of the yellow fever booster vaccination. The receptors here all came from a young man who received the YFV17D yellow fever vaccine.

This clonotype was detected only a few times. The chain uses TRBV18 and TRBJ1-1, with D perhaps matching TRBD1 (5 bases). The germline V gene encodes CDR1 KGHSH and CDR2 LQKENI. The CDR3 runs 15 residues. Trimming cost V 2 bases and J 0 bases, with 10 bases left between them. CDR3 DNA sequence: TGTGCCAGCTCACCATCGGGGGTGGTGAACACTGAAGCTTTCTTT. This encodes CASSPSGVVNTEAFF. Combining the CDR3 with reference TRBV18 and TRBJ1-1 gives the whole variable domain NAGVMQNPRHLVRRRGQEARLRCSPMKGHSHVYWYRQLPEEGLKFMVYLQKENIIDESGMPKERFSAEFPKEGPSILRIQQVVRGDSAAYFCASSPSGVVNTEAFFGQGTRLTVV.

This clonotype was found a few times. This chain connects TRBV20-1 to TRBJ2-7, with 11 bases lining up with TRBD1. The trim removed 0 bases at V and 3 bases at J, leaving 7 bases unmatched. There are 16 residues in the CDR3. CDR1 is DFQATT, CDR2 SNEGSKA, per germline (reference sequence). The CDR3 DNA sequence: TGCAGTGCTAGAGAGAGACGGGACAGGGGGGGCTACGAGCAGTACTTC. Its protein product is CSARERRDRGGYEQYF.

This chain uses TRBV5-8 with TRBJ2-2; D call uncertain. The V end was cut by 4 bases, the J end by 3 bases, with 13 bases between. The V gene's germline CDR1 is SGHTS and CDR2 YDEGEE. The CDR3 runs to 15 residues. CDR3 in DNA: TGTGCCAGCAGCCCCTTTGGAACGTACACCGGGGAGCTGTTTTTT. Amino acids: CASSPFGTYTGELFF.

This clonotype was recorded a few times. CDR3 residues: CAISVHQREGKVYNEQFF. In nucleotides, the CDR3 is TGTGCCATCAGTGTTCATCAGCGGGAGGGCAAAGTTTACAATGAGCAGTTCTTC. The chain employs TRBV10-3 and TRBJ2-1; 10 bases agree with TRBD2. V was clipped by 4 bases and J by 4 bases; unmatched bases: 13. This CDR3 is 18 amino acids long. Per the germline V gene, CDR1 is ENHRY and CDR2 is SYGVKD.

This clonotype was counted a few times. This rearrangement joins TRBV6-2 or TRBV6-3 to TRBJ1-5; tentative D call: TRBD1 (6 bases). Trimming took off 7 bases at V and 3 bases at J, with 19 bases between the two ends. The CDR3 contains 16 residues. Germline assignment: CDR1 MNHEY and CDR2 SVGEGT. CDR3 in amino acids: CASTPLQGSNNQPQHF. CDR3 sequence (DNA): TGTGCCAGCACGCCACTGCAGGGGAGTAACAATCAGCCCCAGCATTTT.

CDR3 amino acids: CASNIAGLPTDTQYF. The DNA for the CDR3 is TGTGCCAGCAATATAGCGGGACTCCCCACAGATACGCAGTATTTT. This chain links TRBV12-3 or TRBV12-4 with TRBJ2-3; TRBD2 matches at 8 bases. The CDR3 contains 15 residues. Trimming took 7 bases from V and 2 from J; bases not matched to a gene: 8.

The CDR3 DNA reads as TGCGCCAGCAGCTTCCAACGGGAACAGTTCTTC. Its translation: CASSFQREQFF. The chain carries TRBV5-1 and TRBJ2-1, with a weak D call TRBD2 (5 bases). This CDR3 contains 11 residues. The germline CDR1 and CDR2 sequences are SGHRS and YFSETQ. V lost 2 bases to trimming and J lost 13 bases, with 10 bases between them.

This clonotype was counted only a few times. This chain joins TRBV18 and TRBJ2-5; 8 bases fit TRBD1. The trim removed 4 bases at V and 1 base at J, leaving 5 bases unmatched. In germline, CDR1 is KGHSH, CDR2 LQKENI. CDR3 length: 15 amino acids. DNA for the CDR3: TGTGCCAGCTCACGTGGACAGGGTGGCCAAGAGACCCAGTACTTC. It yields the protein CASSRGQGGQETQYF.

This clonotype was detected a few times. The rearrangement uses TRBV12-3 or TRBV12-4 and TRBJ2-2, with D unclear. Deletions cut 5 bases from V and 6 bases from J, with 10 bases between. The CDR3 covers 13 residues. CDR3 bases: TGTGCCAGCAGTCCTGACGGCCCCGGGGAGCTGTTTTTT. The encoded protein is CASSPDGPGELFF.

The chain employs TRBV7-2 and TRBJ2-1; 8 nucleotides match TRBD2. With 2 bases clipped from V and 15 bases from J, the junction kept 12 bases outside the gene matches. The CDR3 loop spans 14 amino acids. Germline assignment: CDR1 SGHTA and CDR2 FQGNSA. The CDR3 DNA sequence: TGTGCCAGCAGCTTAAGTAGCGGGAACCCCCATGCGTTCTTC. It specifies CASSLSSGNPHAFF.

The rearrangement joins TRBV10-3 to TRBJ2-7; D is ambiguous. Deletions cut 3 bases from V and 3 bases from J, with 6 bases between. This CDR3 region has 12 residues. Germline assignment: CDR1 ENHRY and CDR2 SYGVKD. CDR3 bases: TGTGCCATCAGTGACGGCGACTACGAGCAGTACTTC. Amino acids: CAISDGDYEQYF.

CDR3 bases: TGTGCCAGCAGCATGGATGGGGCGACCGTAGAGACCCAGTACTTC. As protein: CASSMDGATVETQYF. The chain joins TRBV2 to TRBJ2-5, with D perhaps matching TRBD1 (5 bases). From germline, CDR1 is SNHLY and CDR2 FYNNEI. The CDR3 runs 15 residues. V lost 6 bases, J lost 4 bases, and 18 bases lay in between. The full variable domain, its missing parts supplied by reference TRBV2 and TRBJ2-5, is EPEVTQTPSHQVTQMGQEVILRCVPISNHLYFYWYRQILGQKVEFLVSFYNNEISEKSEIFDDQFSVERPDGSNFTLKIRSTKLEDSAMYFCASSMDGATVETQYFGPGTRLLVL.

This clonotype was counted only a few times. V gene TRBV12-3 or TRBV12-4 combines with J gene TRBJ1-6, with D possibly being TRBD1 (5 bases). Trimming took 7 bases from V and 5 from J, leaving 21 bases between them. This CDR3 region has 17 residues. The CDR3 DNA sequence: TGTGCCAGCACCCCTTTCTCGGGGACGTTTGATAATTCACCCCTCCACTTT. As protein: CASTPFSGTFDNSPLHF.

This clonotype was seen at least ten times. DNA of the CDR3: TGTGCCAGCAGTTTCAATCGCCCCGGGACTAGCGGGGCTGGAGATACGCAGTATTTT. This sequence encodes CASSFNRPGTSGAGDTQYF. The J gene is TRBJ2-3, the V gene TRBV12-3 or TRBV12-4; 13 bases fit TRBD2. This CDR3 has 19 amino acids. J lost 5 bases, V lost 3 bases, and 14 bases had no gene match.

The chain carries TRBV20-1 and TRBJ1-2; D possibly corresponds to TRBD1 (6 bases). V was clipped by 6 bases and J by 8 bases, with 13 bases between them. CDR3 length: 11 amino acids. Germline CDR1 is DFQATT and CDR2 is SNEGSKA (reference sequence). Here the CDR3 reads CSAPGVSGYTF. Written as DNA, the CDR3 is TGCAGTGCGCCAGGGGTTTCGGGCTACACCTTC.

In this sample, this clonotype turned up many times. V is TRBV28 and J is TRBJ2-1; 8 bases are shared with TRBD2. Germline values: CDR1 MDHEN, CDR2 SYDVKM. V shed 11 bases, J shed 10 bases, and the junction held 13 bases outside the gene matches. The CDR3 is 13 amino acids. In nucleotides, the CDR3 is TGTGCCGGTCGGGAGGGCCACTCCGGCGAGCAGTTCTTC. Encoded protein: CAGREGHSGEQFF.

This clonotype was recorded at least ten times. CDR3 in DNA: TGCGCCAGCAGCACAGACAACTACTCTGGAAACACCATATATTTT. Protein product: CASSTDNYSGNTIYF. The chain is built from TRBV5-1 and TRBJ1-3; D call uncertain. Germline CDR1 is SGHRS and CDR2 is YFSETQ. Trimming cost V 4 bases and J 0 bases, with 11 bases left between them. The CDR3 has 15 amino acids.

This clonotype was seen a few times. V gene TRBV20-1 combines with J gene TRBJ2-1, with D perhaps assigned TRBD1 or TRBD2 (5 bases each). Trimming took 3 bases from V and 3 from J, leaving 18 bases between them. The germline V gene encodes CDR1 DFQATT and CDR2 SNEGSKA (reference sequence). There are 16 residues in the CDR3. The CDR3: CSASLLGGPFYNEQFF. The CDR3 nucleotides are TGCAGTGCTAGTCTCCTTGGGGGACCGTTCTACAATGAGCAGTTCTTC.

This clonotype was seen at least ten times. The chain couples TRBV7-2 to TRBJ2-6; D remains unclear. V was cut by 2 bases and J by 0 bases, with 8 bases left in between. Germline CDR1 is SGHTA and CDR2 is FQGNSA. The CDR3 is 16 amino acids. The CDR3 spells CASSLLTSSGANVLTF. In DNA, the CDR3 is TGTGCCAGCAGCTTACTAACCAGCTCTGGGGCCAACGTCCTGACTTTC. The variable domain in full, completed from reference TRBV7-2 and TRBJ2-6, reads GAGVSQSPSNKVTEKGKDVELRCDPISGHTALYWYRQSLGQGLEFLIYFQGNSAPDKSGLPSDRFSAERTGGSVSTLTIQRTQQEDSAVYLCASSLLTSSGANVLTFGAGSRLTVL.

This clonotype occurred many times. V is TRBV12-3 or TRBV12-4 and J is TRBJ2-3; 10 bases are a match to TRBD1. The CDR3 loop spans 14 amino acids. After removal of 4 bases from V and 6 bases from J, the junction contained 4 bases not matched to a gene. The CDR3 here is CASSYGTGVDTQYF. The CDR3 region has the DNA TGTGCCAGCAGTTATGGGACAGGGGTTGATACGCAGTATTTT.

This clonotype was recorded a few times. The chain combines TRBV18 with TRBJ1-1, with a tentative D call TRBD1 (5 bases). The CDR3 runs 13 residues. Germline CDR1 KGHSH, CDR2 LQKENI. V was clipped by 3 bases and J by 7 bases, with 12 bases between them. The CDR3 protein is CASSPAQGSEAFF. For the CDR3, the DNA is TGTGCCAGCTCACCCGCCCAGGGAAGTGAAGCTTTCTTT.

This chain's CDR3 is CAWSHTTDTQYF. The CDR3 bases are TGTGCCTGGAGCCATACCACAGATACGCAGTATTTT. The chain uses TRBV30 and TRBJ2-3; D uncertain. V dropped 3 bases and J dropped 2 bases, with 6 bases sitting between them. The CDR3 is 12 residues long. Germline lookup yields CDR1 GTSNPN and CDR2 SVGIG (reference sequence).

This clonotype came up a few times. The rearrangement uses TRBV7-9 and TRBJ2-3; unclear D gene. The CDR3 extends over 14 amino acids. V lost 7 bases, J lost 7 bases, and 18 bases lay in between. Germline lookup yields CDR1 SEHNR and CDR2 FQNEAQ (reference sequence). CDR3: CASTPTASYYTQYF. The CDR3, as DNA: TGTGCCAGCACCCCGACCGCCTCATACTATACGCAGTATTTT.

The V and J genes are TRBV6-4 and TRBJ1-5; D not certain. The CDR3 runs to 15 residues. Germline-derived CDR1 and CDR2 are MRHNA and SNTAGT. Trimming took 10 bases from V and 0 from J, leaving 16 bases between them. CDR3 sequence: CAIQLQSDSNQPQHF. CDR3 DNA: TGTGCCATCCAGCTCCAGTCTGATAGCAATCAGCCCCAGCATTTT.

The chain employs TRBV7-9 and TRBJ2-7, with 7 bases that match TRBD1. Germline loops: CDR1 SEHNR, CDR2 FQNEAQ (reference sequence). V trimming: 5 bases; J trimming: 6 bases; junction bases outside the gene matches: 4. The CDR3 sequence is 12 residues long. Written as DNA, the CDR3 is TGTGCCAGCAGCGCCGGGACAGCCGAGCAGTACTTC. Amino acids: CASSAGTAEQYF.

This clonotype has just a few counts. This chain uses TRBV28 with TRBJ2-5; the match to TRBD2 covers 7 bases. The CDR3 spans 16 residues. V was pared by 3 bases and J by 5 bases, with 12 bases of the junction left unmatched. CDR1 MDHEN and CDR2 SYDVKM come from the germline V gene. The CDR3 spells CASSFSVGGPQETQYF. CDR3 DNA sequence: TGTGCCAGCAGTTTTTCCGTGGGAGGGCCTCAGGAGACCCAGTACTTC.

This clonotype showed up just a few times. The genes are TRBV6-2 or TRBV6-3 and TRBJ2-7, with no clear D. Trimming cost V 2 bases and J 2 bases, with 13 bases left between them. This CDR3 is built from 15 residues. From germline, CDR1 is MNHEY and CDR2 SVGEGT. CDR3 protein: CASSYRVTHTYEQYF. CDR3 DNA sequence: TGTGCCAGCAGTTACCGAGTGACACACACCTACGAGCAGTACTTC.

In its sample, this clonotype was seen a few times. J is TRBJ1-2 and V is TRBV9, with 9 positions matching TRBD1. The CDR3 runs 19 residues. CDR1 and CDR2 (germline): SGDLS, YYNGEE. The trim removed 0 bases at V and 5 bases at J, leaving 17 bases unmatched. CDR3: CASSVATGGGGFGRYGYTF. The CDR3, as DNA: TGTGCCAGCAGCGTAGCAACAGGGGGCGGTGGTTTCGGACGGTATGGCTACACCTTC.